This T cell receptor beta chain was identified in a study of T-cell memory formation after mild COVID-19. On the study more broadly: Each donor largely had its own TCR clusters.

Libraries for TCRalpha and TCRbeta carried sample barcodes and unique molecular identifiers via 5'RACE. MiXCR, run by TCRdb on the 5' RACE reads, gives a single entry per CDR3 protein. The sample yields about 340,000 distinct CDR3 sequences, under 15% seen once. This CDR3 region has 15 residues. Germline CDR1 reads SGDLS; CDR2 reads YYNGEE. V was clipped by 2 bases and J by 5 bases, with 14 bases between them. The specimen was PBMCs or a T cell subset sorted from them (not recorded which). The chain carries TRBV9 and TRBJ1-5; D unresolved. This clonotype was sampled from a man aged 18 to 29 who had mild COVID-19 (a few samples of this study predate the infection). Cell type and time point are not known. For the CDR3, the DNA is TGTGCCAGCAGCGTCGGGGAAAAGGGCTATCAGCCCCAGCATTTT. It specifies CASSVGEKGYQPQHF.